The T cell receptor (beta chain) under discussion was sequenced for a study of blood T cell repertoires in COVID-19. Across the study: The United States, Italy and Spain supplied acute and convalescent COVID-19 samples.

In the study's own analysis: Amplification with reference gene primers provided the estimates of nucleated cell counts. Assay used: immunoSEQ multiplex PCR; TCRdb lists only in-frame clones, some missing. V and J calls and clone size are given by that table; D and trimming were obtained from the DNA. The repertoire consists of around 55,000 clones, with 80% to 95% occurring once and the leading ten covering around 15%. The CDR3 is 14 amino acids. From germline, CDR1 is SGDLS and CDR2 YYNGEE. Unmatched junction bases numbered 4, after V lost 4 bases and J lost 3 bases. Specimen: peripheral blood. The J gene is TRBJ2-5, the V gene TRBV9, with 9 bases identical to TRBD1. The receptor was derived from a human donor with active COVID-19. The donor label of this sample is uncertain. CDR3 protein: CASSTWTGEETQYF. DNA for the CDR3: TGTGCCAGCAGCACCTGGACAGGGGAAGAGACCCAGTACTTC.